These 30 T cell receptor beta chains share one sample of origin, sequenced in a study of blood T cell repertoires in COVID-19. The method was immunoSEQ multiplex PCR; TCRdb's version includes in-frame clones alone and lacks a portion of them. The sample has about 99,000 clones; 84% are singletons. Sequenced sample: peripheral blood. The receptors derive from a human donor in a cohort sampled during active COVID-19.

The J gene is TRBJ2-1, the V gene TRBV4-2, with D possibly TRBD2 on 5 matching bases. Germline V gives CDR1 LGHNA, CDR2 YNFKEQ. Trimming pared 0 bases from V and 10 bases from J, leaving 16 bases between. The CDR3 runs to 15 residues. The CDR3 nucleotides are TGTGCCAGCAGCCAAGATCGGCTTTACGGGGTAGAGCAGTTCTTC. Amino acid sequence: CASSQDRLYGVEQFF.

This rearrangement joins TRBV27 to TRBJ2-2, with 12 bases that match TRBD2. This CDR3 is 17 amino acids long. CDR1 and CDR2 from the germline V gene are MNHEY and SMNVEV (reference sequence). V shed 5 bases, J shed 6 bases, and the junction held 10 bases outside the gene matches. CDR3 in DNA: TGTGCCAGCAGTAAGACTAGCGGGGGATCGTGGGCCGGGGAGCTGTTTTTT. Translating gives CASSKTSGGSWAGELFF.

The chain combines TRBV18 with TRBJ1-3; D not certain. V dropped 1 base and J dropped 0 bases, with 13 bases sitting between them. Germline V gives CDR1 KGHSH, CDR2 LQKENI. This CDR3 comprises 17 residues. CDR3 in DNA: TGTGCCAGCTCACCACTCGAGGGATCGAGCTCTGGAAACACCATATATTTT. The encoded protein is CASSPLEGSSSGNTIYF.

The chain is built from TRBV12-3 or TRBV12-4 and TRBJ2-5; possibly TRBD1 for D (6 bases). The CDR3 covers 13 residues. The ends were cut back, 2 bases at V and 2 bases at J, with 6 bases in the middle. CDR3 region: CASSLRGQETQYF. The CDR3 DNA sequence: TGTGCCAGCAGTTTAAGGGGGCAAGAGACCCAGTACTTC.

As DNA, the CDR3 is TGTGCCAGCAGTGGAAAAGGGACAGGGAAGGTTGGTGGCTACACCTTC. Residues: CASSGKGTGKVGGYTF. The J gene is TRBJ1-2, the V gene TRBV6-1; 9 positions agree with TRBD1. With V trimmed by 4 bases and J by 7 bases, 13 bases remained unmatched. The germline CDR1 and CDR2 sequences are MNHNS and SASEGT. The CDR3 sequence is 16 residues long.

The gene calls are TRBV9 and TRBJ1-6, with D perhaps matching TRBD1 (6 bases). Germline V gene sequence: CDR1 SGDLS, CDR2 YYNGEE. The CDR3 is made up of 14 amino acids. V shed 2 bases and J shed 7 bases, with 10 bases lying between them. The CDR3 DNA is TGTGCCAGCAGCGTCACAGGGAACAATTCACCCCTCCACTTT. The encoded protein is CASSVTGNNSPLHF.

V usage is TRBV3-1 (or the pseudogene TRBV3-2) and J usage is TRBJ1-6; 7 bases are shared with TRBD1. Germline CDR1 reads LGHDT; CDR2 reads YNNKEL (reference sequence). The CDR3 spans 16 residues. The V gene end was trimmed by 1 base and the J gene end by 4 bases; junction bases not matched to a gene: 4. CDR3 nucleotide sequence: TGTGCCAGCAGCCAAGGGGGACAGACGTATAATTCACCCCTCCACTTT. This codes for CASSQGGQTYNSPLHF.

The rearrangement links TRBV11-3 to TRBJ1-1, with D tentatively TRBD1 (6 bases). CDR1 and CDR2 (germline): SGHNT, YENEEA. V lost 1 base and J lost 4, with 7 bases in between. This CDR3 is built from 13 residues. The CDR3 sequence: CASSLGGLTEAFF. The CDR3 coding sequence is TGTGCCAGCAGCTTAGGGGGGCTCACTGAAGCTTTCTTT.

The chain recombines TRBV7-2 with TRBJ2-5; unclear D gene. The germline gives CDR1 SGHTA, CDR2 FQGNSA. V was cut by 2 bases and J by 9 bases, with 16 bases left in between. The length of the CDR3 is 14 residues. The CDR3 coding sequence is TGTGCCAGCAGCTTAACGCGATCCCTAGATTCCCAGTACTTC. This translates into CASSLTRSLDSQYF. The full variable domain, with the rest looked up from reference TRBV7-2 and TRBJ2-5, is GAGVSQSPSNKVTEKGKDVELRCDPISGHTALYWYRQSLGQGLEFLIYFQGNSAPDKSGLPSDRFSAERTGGSVSTLTIQRTQQEDSAVYLCASSLTRSLDSQYFGPGTRLLVL.

The rearrangement joins TRBV27 to TRBJ2-1, with TRBD2 matching 11 bases. There are 16 residues in the CDR3. Germline CDR1 MNHEY, CDR2 SMNVEV (reference sequence). Trimming removed 5 bases from V and 2 bases from J; junction bases left unmatched: 5. The DNA for the CDR3 is TGTGCCAGCAGTCTCCCGACTAGCGGGGCCTACAATGAGCAGTTCTTC. The encoded protein is CASSLPTSGAYNEQFF.

This chain links TRBV6-5 with TRBJ2-7, with 12 bases that match TRBD2. The germline V gene encodes CDR1 MNHEY and CDR2 SVGAGI. V dropped 5 bases and J dropped 3; count of bases not matched to a gene: 2. The length of the CDR3 is 14 residues. The CDR3 DNA reads as TGTGCCAGCAGTCTAGCGGGGGGGGACTACGAGCAGTACTTC. This gives the protein CASSLAGGDYEQYF.

V gene TRBV5-6 combines with J gene TRBJ2-1, with 9 bases aligning to TRBD1. This CDR3 has 15 amino acids. Germline trimming cut 3 bases from V and 2 bases from J; bases unmatched to any gene: 3. The germline V gene encodes CDR1 SGHDT and CDR2 YYEEEE. CDR3 DNA: TGTGCCAGCAGCTATCGACAGGGGGCCTACAATGAGCAGTTCTTC. Amino acid sequence: CASSYRQGAYNEQFF.

The V gene is TRBV5-1, the J gene TRBJ1-1, with 9 bases lining up with TRBD1. Germline V lookup: CDR1 SGHRS, CDR2 YFSETQ. Losses at the gene ends were 4 bases for V and 4 bases for J; bases not matched to a gene: 8. CDR3 length: 15 amino acids. The chain's CDR3 is CASSITGTGSTEAFF. As DNA, the CDR3 is TGCGCCAGCAGCATAACCGGGACAGGGAGCACTGAAGCTTTCTTT.

The CDR3 DNA follows: TGTGCCAGCAGCCGCCCCAGCGGGGGGGTAGAGACCCAGTACTTC. Translated: CASSRPSGGVETQYF. The gene calls are TRBV11-3 and TRBJ2-5, with 10 bases matching TRBD2. Germline trimming cut 5 bases from V and 4 bases from J; bases unmatched to any gene: 7. Germline-derived CDR1 and CDR2 are SGHNT and YENEEA. The CDR3 runs 15 residues.

This clone was counted a single time. V and J are TRBV19 and TRBJ2-6, with D unclear. CDR3 length: 15 amino acids. V was cut by 6 bases and J by 0 bases, with 9 bases left in between. Germline V lookup: CDR1 LNHDA, CDR2 SQIVND (reference sequence). CDR3 sequence: CASRQQSSGANVLTF. CDR3 bases: TGTGCCAGTAGACAACAGAGCTCTGGGGCCAACGTCCTGACTTTC. Together with reference TRBV19 and TRBJ2-6, the CDR3 gives the full variable domain: DGGITQSPKYLFRKEGQNVTLSCEQNLNHDAMYWYRQDPGQGLRLIYYSQIVNDFQKGDIAEGYSVSREKKESFPLTVTSAQKNPTAFYLCASRQQSSGANVLTFGAGSRLTVL.

This chain connects TRBV9 to TRBJ1-6; possibly TRBD1 for D (5 bases). CDR1 and CDR2 (germline): SGDLS, YYNGEE. This CDR3 contains 14 residues. V lost 4 bases to trimming and J lost 7 bases, with 12 bases between them. CDR3 amino acids: CASSPQGNNSPLHF. In DNA form, the CDR3 reads TGTGCCAGCAGCCCGCAGGGTAACAATTCACCCCTCCACTTT.

The CDR3 here is CASSLDGYEQYF. DNA for the CDR3: TGTGCCAGCAGCTTAGACGGGTACGAGCAGTACTTC. The rearrangement joins TRBV11-2 to TRBJ2-7; D unclear. The CDR3 extends over 12 amino acids. Germline V gives CDR1 SGHAT, CDR2 FQNNGV. Trimming left V 0 bases short and J 4 bases short, with 4 bases between.

The chain carries TRBV3-1 (or the pseudogene TRBV3-2) and TRBJ1-4; TRBD1 is a possible D gene (5 bases). V lost 0 bases to trimming and J lost 2 bases, with 13 bases between them. This CDR3 spans 17 amino acids. CDR1 LGHDT and CDR2 YNNKEL come from the germline V gene (reference sequence). In DNA form, the CDR3 reads TGTGCCAGCAGCCAAGATTCTAGGACAAAGACTAATGAAAAACTGTTTTTT. Translation gives CASSQDSRTKTNEKLFF.

The chain joins TRBV5-1 to TRBJ2-3; 8 positions agree with TRBD1. J lost 2 bases, V lost 0 bases, and 8 bases had no gene match. Germline CDR1 and CDR2: SGHRS and YFSETQ. This CDR3 region has 17 residues. The CDR3 sequence is CASSLAGTGYITDTQYF. DNA of the CDR3: TGCGCCAGCAGCTTGGCGGGGACAGGTTATATCACAGATACGCAGTATTTT.

The chain links TRBV2 to TRBJ1-1; 7 nucleotides line up with TRBD1. Germline CDR1 and CDR2: SNHLY and FYNNEI. Unmatched junction bases numbered 11, after V lost 6 bases and J lost 7 bases. This CDR3 contains 14 residues. The CDR3, as DNA: TGTGCCAGCAGAAGAACAGGGGATATTAGTGAAGCTTTCTTT. The encoded protein is CASRRTGDISEAFF.

This clone has just one count. The chain is built from TRBV19 and TRBJ1-4, with 10 nucleotides matching TRBD1. V lost 3 bases, J lost 8 bases, and 9 bases stayed unmatched. Germline CDR1 is LNHDA and CDR2 is SQIVND (reference sequence). The CDR3 consists of 16 residues. CDR3 protein: CASSIGGGQGREKLFF. As DNA, the CDR3 is TGTGCCAGTAGTATTGGCGGGGGACAGGGGAGAGAAAAACTGTTTTTT. The full variable domain, with the rest looked up from reference TRBV19 and TRBJ1-4, is DGGITQSPKYLFRKEGQNVTLSCEQNLNHDAMYWYRQDPGQGLRLIYYSQIVNDFQKGDIAEGYSVSREKKESFPLTVTSAQKNPTAFYLCASSIGGGQGREKLFFGSGTQLSVL.

This clone was seen only once. J is TRBJ2-5 and V is TRBV16, with 12 positions matching TRBD2. With V trimmed by 2 bases and J by 5 bases, 0 bases remained unmatched. Germline V CDR1 and CDR2: KGHSY, FQNENV. This CDR3 spans 14 amino acids. CDR3 DNA: TGTGCCAGCAGCCAAGGGACTAGCGGGGAGACCCAGTACTTC. Its translation is CASSQGTSGETQYF.

The chain carries TRBV29-1 and TRBJ2-7; maybe TRBD1 (5 bases). Deletions cut 4 bases from V and 2 bases from J, with 12 bases between. Germline V CDR1 and CDR2: SQVTM, ANQGSEA. This CDR3 has 13 amino acids. The CDR3 loop is CSVASGRAYEQYF. In DNA, the CDR3 is TGCAGCGTTGCGTCCGGCAGGGCCTACGAGCAGTACTTC.

The rearrangement links TRBV5-6 to TRBJ2-1, with a tentative D call TRBD2 (6 bases). The ends were cut back, 4 bases at V and 10 bases at J, with 18 bases in the middle. Germline assignment: CDR1 SGHDT and CDR2 YYEEEE. The CDR3 runs to 14 residues. The CDR3 sequence is CASSRDWRAWEQFF. In DNA, the CDR3 is TGTGCCAGCAGCCGGGACTGGAGGGCCTGGGAGCAGTTCTTC. Drawing the rest from reference TRBV5-6 and TRBJ2-1, the complete variable domain is DAGVTQSPTHLIKTRGQQVTLRCSPKSGHDTVSWYQQALGQGPQFIFQYYEEEERQRGNFPDRFSGHQFPNYSSELNVNALLLGDSALYLCASSRDWRAWEQFFGPGTRLTVL.

The rearrangement links TRBV2 to TRBJ2-3, with 10 bases matching TRBD2. Trimming cost V 10 bases and J 6 bases; bases outside gene matches: 13. Germline V gene lookup returns CDR1 SNHLY and CDR2 FYNNEI. CDR3 length: 15 amino acids. The CDR3 DNA sequence: TGTGCCACCAAAGCTAGCGGGGGCCCTAGGGATACGCAGTATTTT. Its translation: CATKASGGPRDTQYF.

The chain has TRBV2 and TRBJ2-3, with 13 bases matching TRBD2. Germline values: CDR1 SNHLY, CDR2 FYNNEI. The CDR3 consists of 18 residues. J lost 1 base, V lost 3 bases, and 7 bases had no gene match. The CDR3 nucleotides are TGTGCCAGCAGTGACCTGTCCGGGACTAGCGGGGGCACAGATACGCAGTATTTT. Protein sequence: CASSDLSGTSGGTDTQYF.

V and J are TRBV18 and TRBJ1-1, with 7 bases fitting TRBD1. V lost 5 bases to trimming and J lost 5 bases; unmatched junction nucleotides: 8. The germline V gene has CDR1 KGHSH and CDR2 LQKENI. The CDR3 runs to 14 residues. The DNA for the CDR3 is TGTGCCAGCTCAGCCGGGACAGAGGGGACTGAAGCTTTCTTT. This encodes CASSAGTEGTEAFF.

This clone has a handful of counts. The chain combines TRBV7-9 with TRBJ1-6, with a possible D match to TRBD1 (6 bases). Per the germline V gene, CDR1 is SEHNR and CDR2 is FQNEAQ (reference sequence). There are 17 residues in the CDR3. Trimming pared 1 base from V and 2 bases from J, leaving 12 bases between. CDR3 loop: CASSLVTQGTYNSPLHF. CDR3 DNA: TGTGCCAGCAGCTTAGTCACGCAGGGGACCTATAATTCACCCCTCCACTTT.

J is TRBJ1-2 and V is TRBV6-5; unclear D gene. CDR3 length: 14 amino acids. V lost 10 bases and J 6 bases, leaving 21 bases between the germline ends. Germline loops: CDR1 MNHEY, CDR2 SVGAGI. DNA of the CDR3: TGTGCCACCACGACCGGTTGGAGGGAACATGGCTACACCTTC. The encoded protein is CATTTGWREHGYTF.

The V gene is TRBV12-3 or TRBV12-4, the J gene TRBJ2-1; D is possibly TRBD1 (5 bases). V shed 2 bases and J shed 6 bases, with 8 bases lying between them. This CDR3 is 13 amino acids long. The CDR3 region has the DNA TGTGCCAGCAGTTTACAGGGTACCAATGAGCAGTTCTTC. Translated, it gives CASSLQGTNEQFF.